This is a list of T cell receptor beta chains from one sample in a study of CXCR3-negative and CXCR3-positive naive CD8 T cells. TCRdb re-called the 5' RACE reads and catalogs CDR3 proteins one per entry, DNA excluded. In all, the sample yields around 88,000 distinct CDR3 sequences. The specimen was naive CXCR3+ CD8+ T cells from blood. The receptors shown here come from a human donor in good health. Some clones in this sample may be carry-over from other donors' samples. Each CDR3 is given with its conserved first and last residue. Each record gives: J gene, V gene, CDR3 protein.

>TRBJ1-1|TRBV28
CASSSLEGITEAFF
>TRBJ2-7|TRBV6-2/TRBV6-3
CASSYSVRRDEQYF
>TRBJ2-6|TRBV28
CASSFDGPQANVLTF
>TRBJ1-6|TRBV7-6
CASSLASGTSKGSPLHF
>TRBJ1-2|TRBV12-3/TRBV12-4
CASSLSRELNYGYTF
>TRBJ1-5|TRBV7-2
CASSLAWVPGNQPQHF
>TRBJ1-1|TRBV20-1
CSATNPGKENTEAFF
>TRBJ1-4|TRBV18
CASSPPDFGTGDPVATNEELFF
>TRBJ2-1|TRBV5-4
CASSLLSPTGRIYNEQFF
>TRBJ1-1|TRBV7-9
CASSHPGQITEAFF
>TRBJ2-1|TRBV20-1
CSARAAGEIDEQFF
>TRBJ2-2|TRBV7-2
CASSPSGPAAYGTGELFF
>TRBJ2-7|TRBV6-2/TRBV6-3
CASGSGTGGAGYEQYF
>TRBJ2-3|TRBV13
CASSYYRTDTQYF
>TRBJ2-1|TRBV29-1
CSVARGTKDNEQFF
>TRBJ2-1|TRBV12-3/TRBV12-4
CASSPEGGNEQFF
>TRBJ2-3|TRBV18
CASSPRSGTGTDTQYF
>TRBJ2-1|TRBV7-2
CASSLALAGHAEQFF
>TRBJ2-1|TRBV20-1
CSATQNSDNEQFF
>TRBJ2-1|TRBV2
CATERSGNEQFF
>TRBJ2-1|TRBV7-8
CASSFPGGREQFF
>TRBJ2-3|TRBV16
CASSQSGSGDTDTQYF
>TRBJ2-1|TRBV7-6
CASSSTSGGLNEQFF
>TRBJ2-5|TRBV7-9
CASSGGDSGAETQYF
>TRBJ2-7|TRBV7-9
CASRTSRQGFNYEQYF
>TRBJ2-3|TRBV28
CASSLGLPNLFTDTQYF
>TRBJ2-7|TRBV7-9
CASSDTPGTEAYEQYF
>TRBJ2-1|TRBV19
CASSIGVTFNEQFF
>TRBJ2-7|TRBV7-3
CASSSNPGGSYEQYF